This T cell receptor beta chain was identified during a study of blood T cell repertoires in COVID-19 (TCRdb year 2020). For context, the study as a whole: The collaborator samples originated in the United States, Italy and Spain and spanned the acute and convalescent phases of COVID-19. The material from the prospective study consisted of cDNA or gDNA derived from T cells, B-cell-depleted T cells, or PBMCs. Deeply sampled blood TCRbeta repertoires from subjects exposed to, actively infected with, or recovered from COVID-19 were included in the dataset. The repertoires were made available in a free public database intended to serve as a resource for research on the immune response to SARS-CoV-2. Samples came from the ongoing ImmuneRACE study (first 160 participants) plus 1,254 subjects from 6 global collaborators. Sample metadata almost always included a de-identified subject ID, COVID-19 status, age in years and sex. HLA class I and class II types, where available, came from metadata supplied by the sample provider rather than from assay-based typing.

From the cysteine up to the phenylalanine, the CDR3 has a length of 16 residues. Only the CDR3 region is kept as DNA, spanning 48 bases read in frame from base 1. Looking up the germline V gene (reference sequence) yields CDR1 SGHKS and CDR2 YYEKEE. V loses 4 bases at its end and J loses 3 bases; junction bases beyond the gene matches: 12. Whole blood was collected in K2EDTA tubes by collaborating institutions according to the institutions' own protocols. Collaborator samples were shipped for TCRbeta analysis as frozen whole blood, isolated PBMCs, or DNA extracted from either sample type. In the case of this clone: Its antigen remains unidentified. Base qualities are missing; no much larger clone stands one base away.

What the work shows at the level of the full study, not this receptor alone: How much clinical and demographic metadata was included differed by source and by participant, and the metadata was provided uncurated.

TCRbeta CDR3 regions were amplified from genomic DNA using the immunoSEQ Assay, a bias-controlled multiplex PCR. Processing in the source paper ran as follows. The number of nucleated cells in each sample was estimated by amplification of reference gene primers within the assay. To quantify the absolute abundance of each unique TCRbeta CDR3 rearrangement, sequence reads were collapsed and filtered. For each sample, productive Simpson clonality was calculated as the square root of Simpson's diversity index across productive rearrangements. TCRdb re-hosts the immuneACCESS table, in-frame sequences only. Its copies lack some clones; in the studies checked, an unresolved V gene accounts for under half of them, and the cause for the rest is not known. V and J calls and clone size follow that table, whereas D and trimming were derived from the DNA. In all, the sample holds roughly 87,000 clones, and around 72% of those were seen once. 13% to 15% of the sample comes from the top ten.

Material for sequencing was peripheral blood. This sequence was found in an elderly woman with acute or convalescent COVID-19. The chain uses TRBV5-5 and TRBJ1-2; the junction holds 7 bases that match TRBD1. The DNA sequence reads TGTGCCAGCAGCCCCGGGACAGCCGGGCTATACTATGGCTACACCTTC. Its product reads: CASSPGTAGLYYGYTF.